Each of the 28 T cell receptor beta chains below was sequenced from the same sample in a study of blood T cells in healthy people across ages (dated by TCRdb to the mid-2010s). Receptor libraries were prepared by 5' RACE. The sample was run on an Illumina HiSeq 2500. A second PCR of about 7 to 12 cycles was performed with a sample-barcoded 5' primer and a J-beta primer mix. Using fastp trimming at Q25 and MiXCR clonotype assembly, TCRdb reanalyzed the public sequencing data and kept in-frame beta chains. All rows with the same CDR3 protein become a single entry with the most common DNA and genes. The sample records roughly 700,000 distinct CDR3 sequences, 49% of which are singletons. Of the sample, roughly 34% is held by the ten largest clones. The sequenced material came from blood. Receptors were obtained from an older woman in good health.

A single count supports this clonotype. The rearrangement links TRBV6-1 to TRBJ2-4; maybe TRBD1 (6 bases). V was cut by 1 base and J by 13 bases, with 20 bases left in between. The germline CDR1 and CDR2 sequences are MNHNS and SASEGT. The CDR3 is 15 amino acids. CDR3 amino acids: CASSEVAGVDGKQYF. DNA of the CDR3: TGTGCCAGCAGTGAAGTAGCAGGGGTTGACGGCAAGCAGTACTTC.

The V gene is TRBV4-2, the J gene TRBJ1-6; D is ambiguous. This CDR3 comprises 16 residues. With 5 bases removed from V and 7 bases from J, the gap between germline ends came to 18 bases. From germline, CDR1 is LGHNA and CDR2 YNFKEQ. Here the CDR3 reads CASSSRSTEANSPLHF. DNA of the CDR3: TGTGCCAGCAGCTCGAGGTCCACAGAGGCAAATTCACCCCTCCACTTT.

The chain joins TRBV20-1 to TRBJ2-7; D gene uncertain. CDR1 and CDR2 from the germline V gene are DFQATT and SNEGSKA (reference sequence). The V gene lost 3 bases and the J gene lost 2 bases, with 8 bases spanning the gap. The CDR3 contains 12 residues. The CDR3 DNA reads as TGCAGTGCTAGCACACCGGCCTACGAGCAGTACTTC. This encodes CSASTPAYEQYF.

Only one count was recorded for this clonotype. This sequence joins TRBV20-1 and TRBJ2-7; D uncertain. This CDR3 comprises 16 residues. Trimming took 3 bases from V and 7 from J, leaving 25 bases between them. CDR1 and CDR2 from the germline V gene are DFQATT and SNEGSKA (reference sequence). The CDR3 DNA sequence: TGCAGTGCTAGCGATCTCTTTTCAGGCGCCTACAATGAGCAGTACTTC. As protein: CSASDLFSGAYNEQYF.

The gene calls are TRBV27 and TRBJ2-7; no definite D call. Trimming removed 6 bases at V and 0 bases at J, with 12 bases between. There are 14 residues in the CDR3. Germline assignment: CDR1 MNHEY and CDR2 SMNVEV (reference sequence). The DNA of the CDR3 is TGTGCCAGCAGCCCCCTAGGCTACTCCTACGAGCAGTACTTC. Its translation is CASSPLGYSYEQYF.

The genes are TRBV5-8 and TRBJ1-1; D uncertain. Trimming shortened V by 7 bases and J by 2 bases, and 9 bases separated the two germline ends. The CDR3 is 12 residues long. CDR1 is SGHTS, CDR2 YDEGEE, per germline. The CDR3 spells CASGLFNTEAFF. The CDR3 nucleotides read TGTGCCAGCGGTTTGTTTAACACTGAAGCTTTCTTT. Full variable domain (remainder filled in from reference TRBV5-8 and TRBJ1-1): EAGVTQSPTHLIKTRGQQATLRCSPISGHTSVYWYQQALGLGLQFLLWYDEGEERNRGNFPPRFSGRQFPNYSSELNVNALELEDSALYLCASGLFNTEAFFGQGTRLTVV.

The rearrangement joins TRBV6-6 to TRBJ1-1; D is uncertain. Germline CDR1 and CDR2: MNHNY and SVGAGI (reference sequence). This CDR3 is 13 amino acids long. V lost 5 bases to trimming and J lost 4 bases, with 11 bases between them. CDR3 amino acids: CASSNEGGTEAFF. The CDR3 DNA is TGTGCCAGCAGTAACGAGGGCGGCACTGAAGCTTTCTTT.

The table lists this clonotype with a few counts. The chain couples TRBV29-1 to TRBJ1-4; D is ambiguous. The V gene's germline CDR1 is SQVTM and CDR2 ANQGSEA. Trimming shortened V by 8 bases and J by 6 bases, and 10 bases separated the two germline ends. This CDR3 has 11 residues. The CDR3 DNA is TGCAGCTCTCTGATGGATGAAAAACTGTTTTTT. Its protein product is CSSLMDEKLFF. Full variable domain (rest looked up from reference TRBV29-1 and TRBJ1-4): SAVISQKPSRDICQRGTSLTIQCQVDSQVTMMFWYRQQPGQSLTLIATANQGSEATYESGFVIDKFPISRPNLTFSTLTVSNMSPEDSSIYLCSSLMDEKLFFGSGTQLSVL.

The J gene is TRBJ1-4, the V gene TRBV5-1, with TRBD1 as a possible D gene (5 bases). CDR1 is SGHRS, CDR2 YFSETQ, per germline. CDR3 length: 14 amino acids. V lost 2 bases, J lost 4 bases, and 9 bases lay in between. The CDR3 reads CASSFSRGNEKLFF. CDR3 DNA sequence: TGCGCCAGCAGCTTCTCAAGGGGTAATGAAAAACTGTTTTTT.

This clonotype has a count of ten or more. The rearrangement links TRBV7-2 to TRBJ2-7, with 8 positions matching TRBD1. The CDR3 runs to 15 residues. Germline-derived CDR1 and CDR2 are SGHTA and FQGNSA. V shed 1 base and J 2 bases; nucleotides not matched to a gene: 4. CDR3 sequence: CASSLVGQVTYEQYF. CDR3 DNA sequence: TGTGCCAGCAGCTTAGTGGGACAGGTGACCTACGAGCAGTACTTC.

J is TRBJ1-5 and V is TRBV5-5; D is ambiguous. The V gene lost 4 bases and the J gene lost 2 bases, with 13 bases spanning the gap. This CDR3 comprises 15 residues. Germline CDR1 is SGHKS and CDR2 is YYEKEE (reference sequence). The CDR3 is CASSLNLNGNQPQHF. DNA of the CDR3: TGTGCCAGCAGCCTCAACCTTAATGGCAATCAGCCCCAGCATTTT.

In its sample, this clonotype was seen many times. The chain employs TRBV29-1 and TRBJ2-7; D perhaps matches TRBD1 (5 bases). V shed 0 bases and J shed 9 bases, with 9 bases lying between them. The germline gives CDR1 SQVTM, CDR2 ANQGSEA. The CDR3 sequence is 11 residues long. CDR3 coding DNA: TGCAGCGTTGAAGATCAGGGCATGCAGTACTTC. Translation gives CSVEDQGMQYF.

A few counts support this clonotype. This sequence joins TRBV5-1 and TRBJ1-2, with D possibly TRBD1 on 5 matching bases. Trimming cost V 4 bases and J 0 bases, with 13 bases left between them. Germline V lookup: CDR1 SGHRS, CDR2 YFSETQ. The length of the CDR3 is 15 residues. The CDR3 coding sequence is TGCGCCAGCAGCGTAGGACACCCCACTAACTATGGCTACACCTTC. Its protein is CASSVGHPTNYGYTF.

This clonotype has more than one count but fewer than ten. V gene TRBV11-2 combines with J gene TRBJ2-3; 9 nucleotides align to TRBD2. With 4 bases clipped from V and 5 bases from J, the junction kept 10 bases outside the gene matches. Germline CDR1 reads SGHAT; CDR2 reads FQNNGV. The CDR3 is 16 amino acids. This CDR3 reads CASSSKAREGIDTQYF. CDR3 nucleotide sequence: TGTGCCAGCAGCTCCAAGGCGCGGGAGGGAATAGATACGCAGTATTTT.

The V gene is TRBV5-1, the J gene TRBJ1-4; 7 bases line up with TRBD1. This CDR3 is built from 15 residues. Germline CDR1 and CDR2: SGHRS and YFSETQ. J was trimmed by 1 base and V by 5 bases; bases with no gene match: 5. CDR3 in amino acids: CASSDRVGTNEKLFF. As DNA, the CDR3 is TGCGCCAGCAGTGACAGGGTAGGAACTAATGAAAAACTGTTTTTT.

V is TRBV7-9 and J is TRBJ2-7, with D possibly TRBD2 on 6 matching bases. Germline V lookup: CDR1 SEHNR, CDR2 FQNEAQ (reference sequence). The CDR3 is made up of 15 amino acids. With 5 bases removed from V and 7 bases from J, the gap between germline ends came to 21 bases. The DNA for the CDR3 is TGTGCCAGCAGCCCGTATGCGGAGGGGTACAATGAGCAGTACTTC. Protein: CASSPYAEGYNEQYF. Variable domain in full (rest from reference TRBV7-9 and TRBJ2-7): DTGVSQNPRHKITKRGQNVTFRCDPISEHNRLYWYRQTLGQGPEFLTYFQNEAQLEKSRLLSDRFSAERPKGSFSTLEIQRTEQGDSAMYLCASSPYAEGYNEQYFGPGTRLTVT.

The chain employs TRBV5-1 and TRBJ2-7; 8 bases are shared with TRBD2. The J call may be in error: the DNA end matches TRBJ2-5 better. The CDR3 runs 16 residues. Germline assignment: CDR1 SGHRS and CDR2 YFSETQ. The CDR3 DNA reads TGCGCCAGCAGCTTGGACGTAGCGGGAAGGGGTGAGACCCAGTACTTC. Residues: CASSLDVAGRGETQYF.

This chain connects TRBV10-3 to TRBJ2-4; weak D call: TRBD2 (5 bases). The V gene's germline CDR1 is ENHRY and CDR2 SYGVKD. The CDR3 contains 13 residues. Trimming removed 3 bases at V and 12 bases at J, with 15 bases between. The chain's CDR3 is CAISEDRVRGQYF. CDR3 in DNA: TGTGCCATCAGTGAAGATAGAGTTCGGGGTCAGTACTTC.

The chain employs TRBV7-2 and TRBJ2-5; 11 nucleotides agree with TRBD2. CDR1 SGHTA and CDR2 FQGNSA come from the germline V gene. CDR3 length: 17 amino acids. The junction had 12 bases not matched to a gene; V was cut back by 5 bases and J by 4 bases. CDR3 protein: CASSVGLTSGIGETQYF. CDR3 sequence (DNA): TGTGCCAGCAGCGTGGGTCTGACTAGCGGGATAGGAGAGACCCAGTACTTC.

The genes are TRBV6-2 or TRBV6-3 and TRBJ2-7; possibly TRBD1 for D (5 bases). The CDR3 has 14 amino acids. In germline, CDR1 is MNHEY, CDR2 SVGEGT. Trimming shortened V by 5 bases and J by 2 bases, and 13 bases separated the two germline ends. This chain's CDR3 is CASSPWGGTYEQYF. CDR3 in DNA: TGTGCCAGCAGTCCTTGGGGCGGAACCTACGAGCAGTACTTC.

This clonotype has a handful of counts. This chain joins TRBV7-2 and TRBJ2-7, with 12 bases that match TRBD2. This CDR3 is 16 amino acids long. Losses at the gene ends were 4 bases for V and 3 bases for J; bases not matched to a gene: 7. Looked up from germline, CDR1 is SGHTA and CDR2 is FQGNSA. The CDR3 loop reads CASSSRLAGARYEQYF. Here the CDR3 DNA reads TGTGCCAGCAGCTCCCGACTAGCGGGGGCGCGCTACGAGCAGTACTTC.

This CDR3 is CASRGVDGSFNEQYF. The CDR3 DNA sequence: TGCGCCAGCAGGGGTGTGGACGGGAGTTTTAACGAGCAGTACTTC. The V gene is TRBV5-1, the J gene TRBJ2-7; D is perhaps TRBD2 (6 bases). Trimming removed 5 bases from V and 5 bases from J, with 20 bases in between. This CDR3 comprises 15 residues. Germline V gives CDR1 SGHRS, CDR2 YFSETQ.

The chain uses TRBV24-1 and TRBJ2-1; 8 bases are a match to TRBD2. The germline V gene has CDR1 KGHDR and CDR2 SFDVKD. This CDR3 has 16 residues. V was clipped by 3 bases and J by 9 bases; unmatched bases: 12. This chain's CDR3 is CATSDKTSGFKGEQFF. The CDR3 coding sequence is TGTGCCACCAGTGATAAAACTAGCGGATTCAAAGGTGAGCAGTTCTTC.

The chain is built from TRBV27 and TRBJ2-1, with 7 positions matching TRBD1. V was pared by 9 bases and J by 10 bases, with 12 bases of the junction left unmatched. Germline V gene data show CDR1 as MNHEY and CDR2 as SMNVEV (reference sequence). This CDR3 is 13 amino acids long. CDR3 region: CASRRQGSYEQFF. The CDR3 DNA follows: TGTGCCAGTCGTCGACAGGGCTCCTACGAGCAGTTCTTC.

This rearrangement joins TRBV7-9 to TRBJ1-4, with 11 bases fitting TRBD1. Trimming took 5 bases from V and 0 from J; bases not matched to a gene: 8. Germline CDR1 and CDR2: SEHNR and FQNEAQ (reference sequence). The CDR3 loop spans 18 amino acids. The CDR3 DNA sequence: TGTGCCAGCAGCCGCGGACAGGGGGCCGTAGCAACTAATGAAAAACTGTTTTTT. It translates to CASSRGQGAVATNEKLFF.

This clonotype has ten or more counts. V usage is TRBV28 and J usage is TRBJ2-7; 8 bases match TRBD2. CDR1 and CDR2 from the germline V gene are MDHEN and SYDVKM. V shed 2 bases and J 2 bases; nucleotides not matched to a gene: 8. This CDR3 is built from 16 residues. DNA for the CDR3: TGTGCCAGCAGTTTAAGCCTAGCGGGTCTTACCTACGAGCAGTACTTC. It encodes CASSLSLAGLTYEQYF.

Here the CDR3 reads CASSQEPLGTGGNSPLHF. CDR3 in DNA: TGCGCCAGCAGCCAAGAACCACTCGGGACAGGTGGAAATTCACCCCTCCACTTT. The chain employs TRBV4-3 and TRBJ1-6, with 8 bases aligning to TRBD1. With 0 bases clipped from V and 7 bases from J, the junction kept 11 bases outside the gene matches. The CDR3 is made up of 18 amino acids. Germline assignment: CDR1 LGHNA and CDR2 YSLEER.

This clonotype was picked up many times. This chain's CDR3 is CASSLQGREAQYF. CDR3 in DNA: TGCGCCAGCAGCCTACAAGGACGGGAGGCCCAGTACTTC. The chain is built from TRBV4-3 and TRBJ2-7, with 7 nucleotides matching TRBD2. The germline V gene has CDR1 LGHNA and CDR2 YSLEER. The trim removed 4 bases at V and 10 bases at J, leaving 10 bases unmatched. CDR3 length equals 13 residues.